The clone carrying this T cell receptor beta chain was recorded many times. The antigen remains undetermined. This CDR3 is also generated by other DNA sequences in the sample. cDNA serving as the sequencing template came from extracted, reverse transcribed RNA. The method was immunoSEQ multiplex PCR; TCRdb's version includes in-frame clones alone and lacks a portion of them. The sample has over 200,000 clones; 57% are singletons. The sample comes from a study of CD8+ T cells in alopecia areata. Study-level background: The drug, oral tofacitinib, was given to treated patients at 5 to 10 mg twice daily. Patients took tofacitinib for 6 to 18 months, followed by 6 drug-free months. Study-wide points: Lesional scalp exceeded normal scalp in clonality, especially in alopecia totalis/universalis.

Germline V lookup: CDR1 KGHSH, CDR2 LQKENI. This CDR3 comprises 12 residues. Trimming removed 3 bases at V and 0 bases at J, with 2 bases between. Alopecia areata patients provided lesional scalp punch biopsies and peripheral blood. Sequenced material: CD4+ T cells sorted from blood, taken at week 0. This clonotype was obtained from a human donor with alopecia areata. The chain links TRBV18 to TRBJ2-5; D not resolved. The chain's CDR3 is CASSPYQETQYF. The CDR3 DNA follows: TGTGCCAGCTCACCCTACCAAGAGACCCAGTACTTC.